This T cell receptor (beta chain) was retrieved from a study of cytomegalovirus exposure and HLA in healthy donors. General study results and limits: Researchers left out some V segments, among them TRBV6-2 and TRBV6-3, as indistinguishable. It emerged from a later analysis that several of the most significant clusters appeared to be linked to common viral pathogens. Later analysis placed DRB1 highest and HLA-C lowest in TCR association rates, which differed by HLA locus. CMV serostatus was the sole immune exposure information available.

On this clone itself: Its matching antigen is unknown.

This CDR3 region has 15 residues. Trimming took 2 bases from V and 4 from J; bases not matched to a gene: 3. Germline V gives CDR1 MNHNS, CDR2 SASEGT. Both 60 Vbeta primers and 13 Jbeta primers went into the PCR. Produced via immunoSEQ multiplex PCR; TCRdb's table is partial and in-frame only. Of some 150,000 clones in the sample, about 75% are singletons; the top ten hold around 4%. V and J are TRBV6-1 and TRBJ2-3, with TRBD1 matching over 10 bases. Sequenced material: PBMCs. This clonotype originated in a man between 60 and 75 years old in good health and CMV-seronegative. The CDR3 sequence is CASSEPGQGPDTQYF. DNA for the CDR3: TGTGCCAGCAGTGAACCGGGACAGGGGCCAGATACGCAGTATTTT.